The 8 T cell receptor beta chains in this list originate from one sample, sequenced in a study of blood T cell repertoires in COVID-19. Some clones are missing from TCRdb's copy, which holds only in-frame ones; the method was immunoSEQ multiplex PCR. This table holds approximately 66,000 clones, around 87% found once. Specimen: peripheral blood. The receptors originated from a man aged 55-75 years with acute or convalescent COVID-19.

The chain carries TRBV7-8 and TRBJ1-2; possibly TRBD1 for D (6 bases). CDR1 is SGHVS, CDR2 FQNEAQ, per germline. V was trimmed by 5 bases and J by 0 bases, leaving 13 bases between them. CDR3 length: 15 residues. The CDR3 loop reads CASSTRTATNYGYTF. The CDR3 nucleotides read TGTGCCAGCAGCACCCGGACAGCTACTAACTATGGCTACACCTTC.

V and J are TRBV11-2 and TRBJ1-4; 7 positions match TRBD1. The CDR3 has 13 residues. The junction had 10 bases not matched to a gene; V was cut back by 4 bases and J by 14 bases. In germline, CDR1 is SGHAT, CDR2 FQNNGV. The CDR3 nucleotides read TGTGCCAGCAGCTCCGGTCTCGACAGGGATCTGTTTTTT. This gives the protein CASSSGLDRDLFF.

The V and J genes are TRBV18 and TRBJ1-6, with 8 bases aligning to TRBD1. The CDR3 has 17 amino acids. V dropped 3 bases and J dropped 0; count of bases not matched to a gene: 4. Germline V gives CDR1 KGHSH, CDR2 LQKENI. The CDR3 region is CASSPRDRSSYNSPLHF. The CDR3 coding sequence is TGTGCCAGCTCACCCCGGGACAGGAGCTCCTATAATTCACCCCTCCACTTT.

This clone has a handful of counts. The V gene is TRBV29-1, the J gene TRBJ2-3; possible D gene TRBD2, 6 bases. CDR1 and CDR2 (germline): SQVTM, ANQGSEA. This CDR3 has 14 residues. Between the trimmed V and J ends, which lost 7 bases and 2 bases, there was a span of 16 bases. The CDR3 sequence: CSAEYGGYTDTQYF. As DNA, the CDR3 is TGCAGCGCCGAATACGGGGGATACACAGATACGCAGTATTTT.

As for this clone: Sequence at one end of the junction differs from germline and may be a read error. The CDR3 protein is CASSPNQETQYF. CDR3 DNA: TGTGCCAGCTCACCCAACCAGGAGACCCAGTACTTC. The chain uses TRBV27 and TRBJ2-5, with no clear D. Germline-derived CDR1 and CDR2 are MNHEY and SMNVEV (reference sequence). The CDR3 totals 12 residues.

This sequence joins TRBV18 and TRBJ1-1, with 7 nucleotides matching TRBD1. V dropped 6 bases and J dropped 1; count of bases not matched to a gene: 8. Germline V CDR1 and CDR2: KGHSH, LQKENI. The CDR3 is 15 residues long. CDR3 in DNA: TGTGCCAGCTCCCCAGCGAACAGGGGGAACACTGAAGCTTTCTTT. Translation gives CASSPANRGNTEAFF.

This clone was observed a single time. The gene calls are TRBV10-3 and TRBJ1-5; 7 bases align to TRBD1. There are 15 residues in the CDR3. V dropped 2 bases and J dropped 3; count of bases not matched to a gene: 4. The V gene's germline CDR1 is ENHRY and CDR2 SYGVKD. CDR3 sequence: CAISEGTENNQPQHF. The CDR3 DNA is TGTGCCATCAGTGAGGGGACAGAGAACAATCAGCCCCAGCATTTT.

In the case of this clone: At one of its ends the junction is not consistent with the germline gene, which may arise from a read error. The rearrangement joins TRBV3-1 (or the pseudogene TRBV3-2) to TRBJ2-1, with D perhaps matching TRBD2 (7 bases). In germline, CDR1 is LGHDT, CDR2 YNNKEL (reference sequence). The CDR3 is 15 residues long. The CDR3 DNA reads as TGTACCAGCAGCCAGGGGAGCGGGGATGGGAATGAGCAGTTCTTC. This sequence encodes CTSSQGSGDGNEQFF.